This T cell receptor (beta chain) was identified during a study of OX40 agonist ivuxolimab in advanced cancers. Study in general: An agonistic human IgG2 monoclonal antibody against OX40 (CD134) was given. All patients had ivuxolimab intravenously every 2 weeks at 0.01 to 10 mg/kg. From about 23 to 85 years was the age range, with a mean of around 57 years, and 65% to 90% were male. Notes on the study in general: Low normalized T-cell clonal expansion was additionally recorded for some nonresponders.

There are 15 residues in the CDR3. V gave up 3 bases and J gave up 0 bases, with 12 bases separating them. Looked up from germline, CDR1 is SQVTM and CDR2 is ANQGSEA. A note on this clone: Antigen unknown.

Repertoires were generated with immunoSEQ multiplex PCR, while TCRdb's copy carries only in-frame clones and drops some. The sample lists some 31,000 clones; approximately 90% were seen once. Sequencing was performed on CD4+ or CD8+ T cells sorted from blood, taken in a trial of the OX40 agonist ivuxolimab. The sequence derives from an adult with an advanced solid tumor such as melanoma, head and neck, liver or kidney cancer. This sequence joins TRBV29-1 and TRBJ2-4; no definite D call. The chain's CDR3 is CSVDAQHLAKNIQYF. The CDR3 DNA sequence: TGCAGCGTTGATGCCCAGCATCTAGCCAAAAACATTCAGTACTTC. The full variable domain, rest sourced from reference TRBV29-1 and TRBJ2-4, is SAVISQKPSRDICQRGTSLTIQCQVDSQVTMMFWYRQQPGQSLTLIATANQGSEATYESGFVIDKFPISRPNLTFSTLTVSNMSPEDSSIYLCSVDAQHLAKNIQYFGAGTRLSVL.